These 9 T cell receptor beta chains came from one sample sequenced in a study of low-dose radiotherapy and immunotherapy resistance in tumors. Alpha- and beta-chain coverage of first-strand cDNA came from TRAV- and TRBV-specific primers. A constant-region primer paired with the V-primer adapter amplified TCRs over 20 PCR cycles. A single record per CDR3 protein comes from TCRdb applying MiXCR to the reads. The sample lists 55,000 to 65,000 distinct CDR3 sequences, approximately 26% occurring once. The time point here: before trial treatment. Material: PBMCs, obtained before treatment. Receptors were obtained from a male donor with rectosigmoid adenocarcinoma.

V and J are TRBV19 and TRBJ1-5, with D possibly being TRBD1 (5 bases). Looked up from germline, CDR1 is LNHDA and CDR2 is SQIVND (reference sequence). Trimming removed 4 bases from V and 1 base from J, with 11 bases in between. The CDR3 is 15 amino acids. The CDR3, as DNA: TGTGCCAGTAGTAAAGGGGTTACGAGCAATCAGCCCCAGCATTTT. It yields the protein CASSKGVTSNQPQHF.

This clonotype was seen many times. The DNA for the CDR3 is TGCGCCAGCAGCCAAGCAGACAGGGACCAAGAGACCCAGTACTTC. This encodes CASSQADRDQETQYF. The chain carries TRBV4-3 and TRBJ2-5; 7 nucleotides line up with TRBD1. Germline V gene sequence: CDR1 LGHNA, CDR2 YSLEER. This CDR3 contains 15 residues. V shed 1 base, J shed 0 bases, and the junction held 2 bases outside the gene matches.

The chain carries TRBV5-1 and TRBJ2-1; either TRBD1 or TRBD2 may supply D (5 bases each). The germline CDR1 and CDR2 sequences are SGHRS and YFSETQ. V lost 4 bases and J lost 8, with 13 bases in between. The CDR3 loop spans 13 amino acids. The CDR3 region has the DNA TGCGCCAGCAGCGTTCGTCGGGGCTATGAGCAGTTCTTC. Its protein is CASSVRRGYEQFF.

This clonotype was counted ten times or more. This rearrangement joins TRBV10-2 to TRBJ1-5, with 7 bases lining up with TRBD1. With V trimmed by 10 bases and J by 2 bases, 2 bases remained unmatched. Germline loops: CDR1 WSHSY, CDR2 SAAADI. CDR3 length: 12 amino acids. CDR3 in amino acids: CAIGTGNQPQHF. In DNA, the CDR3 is TGCGCCATCGGGACAGGCAATCAGCCCCAGCATTTT.

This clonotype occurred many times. CDR3 residues: CASSFISGELFF. CDR3 coding DNA: TGTGCCAGCAGCTTCATCTCTGGGGAGCTGTTTTTT. The chain has TRBV7-6 and TRBJ2-2; D uncertain. The CDR3 spans 12 residues. CDR1 is SGHVS and CDR2 is FNYEAQ in the germline V gene. The V end lost 3 bases, the J end lost 8 bases, and 7 bases lay between the germline ends.

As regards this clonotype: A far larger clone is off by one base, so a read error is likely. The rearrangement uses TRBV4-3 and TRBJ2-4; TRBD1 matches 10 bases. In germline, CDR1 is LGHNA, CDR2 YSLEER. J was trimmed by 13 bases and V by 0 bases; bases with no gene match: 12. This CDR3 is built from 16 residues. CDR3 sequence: CASSQERDRGIGEQYF. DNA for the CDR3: TGCGCCAGCAGCCAAGAACGGGACAGGGGCATTGGTGAGCAGTACTTC.

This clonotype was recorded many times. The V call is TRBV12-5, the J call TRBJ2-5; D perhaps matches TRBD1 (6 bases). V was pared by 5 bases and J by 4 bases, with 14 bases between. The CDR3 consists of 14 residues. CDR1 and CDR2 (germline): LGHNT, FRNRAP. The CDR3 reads CASGPGQQGETQYF. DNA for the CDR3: TGTGCTAGTGGTCCCGGACAGCAAGGAGAGACCCAGTACTTC. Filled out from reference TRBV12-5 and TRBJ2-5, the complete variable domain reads DARVTQTPRHKVTEMGQEVTMRCQPILGHNTVFWYRQTMMQGLELLAYFRNRAPLDDSGMPKDRFSAEMPDATLATLKIQPSEPRDSAVYFCASGPGQQGETQYFGPGTRLLVL.

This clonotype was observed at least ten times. The DNA for the CDR3 is TGTGCCAGCAGCCCCCCCGGCCCCTACGAGCAGTACTTC. This gives the protein CASSPPGPYEQYF. The chain has TRBV7-2 and TRBJ2-7; D gene unclear. The germline V gene encodes CDR1 SGHTA and CDR2 FQGNSA. The CDR3 contains 13 residues. The V end was cut by 5 bases, the J end by 2 bases, with 10 bases between.

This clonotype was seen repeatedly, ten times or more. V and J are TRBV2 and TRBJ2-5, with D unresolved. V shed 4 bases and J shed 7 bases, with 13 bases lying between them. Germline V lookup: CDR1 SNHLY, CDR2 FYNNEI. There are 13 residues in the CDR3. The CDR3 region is CASSVQRLGTQYF. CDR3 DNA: TGTGCCAGCAGTGTCCAGAGGTTGGGGACCCAGTACTTC.